The clone carrying this TCR beta chain was found a few times. The method was immunoSEQ multiplex PCR; TCRdb's version includes in-frame clones alone and lacks a portion of them. The table shows over 200,000 clones, with about 88% occurring only once. The CDR3 is 14 amino acids. Germline V CDR1 and CDR2: SNHLY, FYNNEI. The V and J ends lost 5 bases and 4 bases respectively, with 14 bases between them. This specimen comes from a study of blood T cell repertoires in COVID-19. The TCR comes from a woman aged 55-69 years with acute or convalescent COVID-19. The chain uses TRBV2 and TRBJ1-2; tentatively, D is TRBD1 (6 bases). Material: peripheral blood. CDR3 sequence reads: CASSPEGVGYGYTF. CDR3 sequence (DNA): TGTGCCAGCAGTCCCGAGGGGGTCGGCTATGGCTACACCTTC.